These 13 T cell receptor beta chains were all obtained from the same sample, sequenced in a study of CD8+ T cells in alopecia areata. It was cDNA, reverse transcribed from extracted RNA, that served as the sequencing template. TCRdb's copy holds only in-frame clones and misses some; the assay was immunoSEQ multiplex PCR. The sample consists of over 150,000 clones, just over 55% of them appearing once. The specimen was CD8+ T cells sorted from blood. These receptor sequences come from a human donor in good health.

The rearrangement uses TRBV25-1 and TRBJ2-5, with D possibly being TRBD2 (6 bases). The germline gives CDR1 MGHDK, CDR2 SYGVNS. CDR3 length: 14 amino acids. The ends were cut back, 5 bases at V and 4 bases at J, with 14 bases in the middle. The CDR3 here is CASSQTRLGETQYF. CDR3 nucleotide sequence: TGTGCCAGCAGTCAAACACGACTAGGAGAGACCCAGTACTTC.

This clone was picked up a small number of times. The rearrangement uses TRBV4-1 and TRBJ1-2; D remains ambiguous. The germline V and J ends were trimmed by 1 base and 4 bases, with 7 bases remaining between them. CDR3 length: 13 residues. CDR1 and CDR2 from the germline V gene are MGHRA and YSYEKL. CDR3 sequence reads: CASSQGSPYGYTF. The CDR3 DNA reads TGCGCCAGCAGCCAAGGCTCTCCCTATGGCTACACCTTC.

The V call is TRBV5-4, the J call TRBJ2-3, with a weak D call TRBD1 (6 bases). Between the trimmed V and J ends, which lost 4 bases and 6 bases, there was a span of 12 bases. CDR1 SGHNT and CDR2 YYREEE come from the germline V gene (reference sequence). The CDR3 covers 13 residues. CDR3 DNA sequence: TGTGCCAGCAGCATAGGGACAACGGATACGCAGTATTTT. This codes for CASSIGTTDTQYF. Complete variable domain (other parts from reference TRBV5-4 and TRBJ2-3): ETGVTQSPTHLIKTRGQQVTLRCSSQSGHNTVSWYQQALGQGPQFIFQYYREEENGRGNFPPRFSGLQFPNYSSELNVNALELDDSALYLCASSIGTTDTQYFGPGTRLTVL.

This clone appeared a few times. The gene calls are TRBV27 and TRBJ2-7; D could derive from TRBD1 or TRBD2 (5 bases each). Trimming took 6 bases from V and 1 from J, leaving 13 bases between them. CDR1 and CDR2 (germline): MNHEY, SMNVEV (reference sequence). CDR3 length: 14 residues. The CDR3 spells CASSPLWGSYEQYF. As DNA, the CDR3 is TGTGCCAGCAGCCCCCTGTGGGGGTCCTACGAGCAGTACTTC.

The chain has TRBV6-1 and TRBJ2-7; D assignment may be TRBD1 or TRBD2 (5 bases each). The CDR3 consists of 16 residues. The germline CDR1 and CDR2 sequences are MNHNS and SASEGT. The V end lost 2 bases, the J end lost 0 bases, and 14 bases lay between the germline ends. The CDR3: CASSEFPPGTSYEQYF. In nucleotides, the CDR3 is TGTGCCAGCAGTGAATTTCCCCCGGGGACCTCCTACGAGCAGTACTTC.

V and J are TRBV29-1 and TRBJ2-1; 7 nucleotides match TRBD1. Germline V lookup: CDR1 SQVTM, CDR2 ANQGSEA. This CDR3 spans 12 amino acids. V shed 1 base, J shed 9 bases, and the junction held 3 bases outside the gene matches. CDR3 DNA: TGCAGCGTTGAAGGACAGGGCGCTGAGCAGTTCTTC. This codes for CSVEGQGAEQFF.

V gene TRBV9 combines with J gene TRBJ1-6, with D unresolved. V dropped 4 bases and J dropped 2 bases, with 13 bases sitting between them. Germline V gives CDR1 SGDLS, CDR2 YYNGEE. CDR3 length: 16 residues. Here the CDR3 DNA reads TGTGCCAGCAGCCCCTCGGGAGATACCTATAATTCACCCCTCCACTTT. It encodes CASSPSGDTYNSPLHF.

The table lists this clone with a few counts. The DNA of the CDR3 is TGTGCCAGCAGCTCGGGGGACCTTAACTACGAGCAGTACTTC. As protein: CASSSGDLNYEQYF. The gene calls are TRBV11-2 and TRBJ2-7; D may be TRBD2 (6 bases). CDR3 length equals 14 residues. V shed 4 bases and J shed 3 bases, with 13 bases lying between them. CDR1 and CDR2 (germline): SGHAT, FQNNGV.

The J gene is TRBJ1-2, the V gene TRBV19; no clear D gene. Deletions cut 5 bases from V and 4 bases from J, with 14 bases between. Germline assignment: CDR1 LNHDA and CDR2 SQIVND (reference sequence). The CDR3 spans 14 residues. Written as DNA, the CDR3 is TGTGCCAGTAGTCCAAGAACGGAATCCTATGGCTACACCTTC. Protein product: CASSPRTESYGYTF.

The sample holds a few counts of this clone. Other DNA sequences in the sample encode the same CDR3. The rearrangement uses TRBV25-1 and TRBJ1-1; D gene ambiguous. The V end lost 2 bases, the J end lost 2 bases, and 3 bases lay between the germline ends. Germline CDR1 and CDR2: MGHDK and SYGVNS. This CDR3 has 12 residues. The CDR3 region has the DNA TGTGCCAGCAGTGAACGAAACACTGAAGCTTTCTTT. This translates into CASSERNTEAFF. Using reference TRBV25-1 and TRBJ1-1 for the parts outside the CDR3, the full variable domain is EADIYQTPRYLVIGTGKKITLECSQTMGHDKMYWYQQDPGMELHLIHYSYGVNSTEKGDLSSESTVSRIRTEHFPLTLESARPSHTSQYLCASSERNTEAFFGQGTRLTVV.

This clone has more than one count but fewer than ten. The V call is TRBV21-1, the J call TRBJ2-5; the table's D gene call, TRBD2, was not cross checked with the DNA. TRBV21-1 is a recognized pseudogene. The CDR3 has 14 amino acids. The chain's CDR3 is CASSKVQREETQYF. DNA of the CDR3: TGTGCCAGCAGCAAAGTTCAGAGGGAAGAGACCCAGTACTTC.

The V gene is TRBV9, the J gene TRBJ2-1; 13 bases line up with TRBD2. V dropped 5 bases and J dropped 6; count of bases not matched to a gene: 5. This CDR3 has 15 residues. Per the germline V gene, CDR1 is SGDLS and CDR2 is YYNGEE. This CDR3 is CASSRTSGGLNEQFF. The CDR3 coding sequence is TGTGCCAGCAGTCGGACTAGCGGGGGCCTCAATGAGCAGTTCTTC.

The chain has TRBV6-4 and TRBJ1-1; perhaps TRBD1 as D (5 bases). Germline V gives CDR1 MRHNA, CDR2 SNTAGT. This CDR3 has 13 amino acids. V lost 5 bases to trimming and J lost 1 base, with 8 bases between them. CDR3 loop: CASSKTENTEAFF. The CDR3 DNA reads as TGTGCCAGCAGTAAGACAGAGAACACTGAAGCTTTCTTT.